This T cell receptor (beta chain) was identified in a study of T cell responses to AZD1222 COVID-19 vaccine. Study-level points and caveats: Repertoire collection took place solely once the T cell response had peaked. Seropositive status at baseline applied to only a handful of AZD1222 recipients.

Germline V lookup: CDR1 MDHEN, CDR2 SYDVKM. Trimming pared 3 bases from V and 6 bases from J, leaving 14 bases between. The CDR3 has 14 residues. Notes on this clone: Antigen specificity is unknown.

The assay was immunoSEQ multiplex PCR, and TCRdb's table has in-frame clones only and misses some. The sample has roughly 130,000 clones, approximately 90% seen once. The material was peripheral blood, obtained 28 days after the second AZD1222 dose. This clonotype was sampled from an adult who received the AZD1222 COVID-19 vaccine. The chain combines TRBV28 with TRBJ1-2; tentative D call: TRBD1 (6 bases). CDR3 loop: CASSLPTGRNGYTF. The CDR3, as DNA: TGTGCCAGCAGTTTGCCTACAGGGAGGAATGGCTACACCTTC.